The rows below give T cell receptor beta chains drawn from one sample of a study of post-analysis software for immune sequencing data. TCRdb independently ran MiXCR on the PCR reads; one entry per CDR3 protein. The repertoire holds roughly 700,000 distinct CDR3 sequences, with less than 35% as singletons. Sequencing was performed on blood. The receptor source for this set is a girl between 10 and 17 years old with multiple sclerosis. Each CDR3 is given with its conserved first and last residue. The D gene is left open where the match is weak. Rows may omit the clone size; those that give it use once, few, many or a size class.

v_gene	abundance	j_gene	d_gene	CDR3aa	CDR3nt
TRBV7-9	NA	TRBJ1-2	TRBD1	CASSMYQGVNYGYTF	TGTGCCAGCAGCATGTACCAGGGGGTGAACTATGGCTACACCTTC
TRBV7-2	NA	TRBJ2-7	NA	CASSLPPSRQPFYKQYF	TGTGCCAGCAGCTTACCCCCCTCTAGACAACCCTTCTACAAGCAGTACTTC
TRBV6-5	few	TRBJ1-5	NA	CASSYGRMNSNQPQHF	TGTGCCAGCAGTTACGGACGGATGAATAGCAATCAGCCCCAGCATTTT
TRBV4-2	few	TRBJ1-2	NA	CASSQEDTSNYGYTF	TGTGCCAGCAGCCAAGAAGACACCTCTAACTATGGCTACACCTTC
TRBV7-2	few	TRBJ2-1	NA	CASRDTPSNEQFF	TGTGCCAGCCGGGACACTCCAAGTAATGAGCAGTTCTTC
TRBV6-2/TRBV6-3	many	TRBJ2-1	TRBD2	CASSQTSRHEQFF	TGTGCCAGCAGTCAGACTAGCCGGCATGAGCAGTTCTTC
TRBV20-1	few	TRBJ2-5	NA	CSAGEGEAQETQYF	TGCAGTGCTGGGGAGGGGGAGGCCCAAGAGACCCAGTACTTC
TRBV20-1	few	TRBJ1-2	NA	CSASQATNYGYTF	TGCAGTGCTAGTCAGGCTACTAACTATGGCTACACCTTC
TRBV20-1	NA	TRBJ2-3	NA	CSATGASTDTQYF	TGCAGTGCCACGGGGGCTAGCACAGATACGCAGTATTTT
TRBV9	NA	TRBJ2-6	NA	CASSARWGSGANVLTF	TGTGCCAGCAGCGCCCGGTGGGGCTCTGGGGCCAACGTCCTGACTTTC
TRBV7-2	many	TRBJ2-1	NA	CASSFAAGGYDEQFF	TGTGCCAGCAGCTTTGCGGCAGGGGGGTACGATGAGCAGTTCTTC
TRBV10-3	NA	TRBJ2-1	NA	CAISGRDSYNEQFF	TGTGCCATCAGTGGCAGGGACTCCTACAATGAGCAGTTCTTC
TRBV28	NA	TRBJ2-1	NA	CASSLFRNNEQFF	TGTGCCAGCAGTTTATTCAGAAACAATGAGCAGTTCTTC
TRBV20-1	NA	TRBJ2-7	TRBD2	CSASSGLAAYEQYF	TGCAGTGCTAGCAGTGGACTAGCCGCCTACGAGCAGTACTTC
TRBV6-2/TRBV6-3	NA	TRBJ2-6	NA	CASSMIYDVSGANVLTF	TGTGCCAGCAGTATGATATATGACGTCTCTGGGGCCAACGTCCTGACTTTC
TRBV6-5	few	TRBJ1-1	NA	CASSYSNIMNTEAFF	TGTGCCAGCAGTTACTCGAACATTATGAACACTGAAGCTTTCTTT
TRBV20-1	few	TRBJ1-1	NA	CSAPTGGTEAFF	TGCAGTGCCCCGACGGGCGGGACTGAAGCTTTCTTT
TRBV20-1	NA	TRBJ2-3	TRBD2	CSARAALAGGFSTDTQYF	TGCAGTGCTAGAGCTGCGCTAGCGGGGGGCTTTAGCACAGATACGCAGTATTTT
TRBV29-1	NA	TRBJ1-4	NA	CSVGWGLSEKLFF	TGCAGCGTGGGATGGGGGTTGAGTGAAAAACTGTTTTTT
TRBV12-3/TRBV12-4	few	TRBJ2-3	TRBD2	CAGSGGARHTQYF	TGTGCCGGCAGCGGGGGGGCCCGACATACGCAGTATTTT
TRBV5-1	NA	TRBJ2-3	NA	CASSPAGWTDTQYF	TGCGCCAGCAGCCCGGCAGGGTGGACAGATACGCAGTATTTT
TRBV7-2	NA	TRBJ1-1	NA	CASTPYPGAEAFF	TGTGCCAGCACCCCTTACCCGGGGGCAGAAGCTTTCTTT
TRBV5-6	NA	TRBJ1-2	NA	CASSLRQGCYGYTF	TGTGCCAGCAGCTTGCGGCAGGGGTGTTATGGCTACACCTTC
TRBV10-3	NA	TRBJ2-5	TRBD1	CAIRSGQVQETQYF	TGTGCCATCAGGTCCGGACAGGTCCAAGAGACCCAGTACTTC
TRBV5-1	NA	TRBJ2-7	TRBD2	CASSPAGTSGSYEQYF	TGCGCCAGCAGTCCTGCCGGGACTAGCGGGAGTTACGAGCAGTACTTC
TRBV5-6	once	TRBJ2-3	TRBD2	CASSSKVREVPRTDTQYF	TGTGCCAGCAGCTCCAAGGTGCGGGAGGTCCCCCGCACAGATACGCAGTATTTT
TRBV7-2	NA	TRBJ2-5	NA	CASSYVVQETQYF	TGTGCCAGCAGTTACGTGGTTCAAGAGACCCAGTACTTC
TRBV20-1	NA	TRBJ1-5	NA	CSARDWGGQPQHF	TGCAGTGCTAGAGATTGGGGGGGTCAGCCCCAGCATTTT
TRBV3-1	NA	TRBJ2-3	NA	CASSHLSRGVTDTQYF	TGTGCCAGCAGCCACCTAAGCCGGGGTGTTACAGATACGCAGTATTTT
TRBV7-3	few	TRBJ1-1	TRBD1	CASSLDRDNTEAFF	TGTGCCAGCAGCTTAGACAGGGACAACACTGAAGCTTTCTTT
TRBV10-3	few	TRBJ2-1	TRBD1	CAISRTGDKDEQFF	TGTGCCATCAGTAGGACAGGGGATAAGGATGAGCAGTTCTTC
TRBV10-3	NA	TRBJ1-1	NA	CAIKGPEDTEAFF	TGTGCCATCAAGGGGCCAGAAGACACTGAAGCTTTCTTT
TRBV6-6	NA	TRBJ1-1	NA	CASSNSRSMNTEALF	TGTGCCAGCAGTAACTCACGGAGCATGAACACTGAAGCTTTATTT
TRBV6-5	NA	TRBJ2-1	TRBD1	CASRKGQREQFF	TGTGCCAGCAGAAAGGGACAGCGTGAGCAGTTCTTC
TRBV25-1	NA	TRBJ2-5	NA	CASSEYGTHRTQYF	TGTGCCAGCAGTGAATATGGGACACATCGGACCCAGTACTTC
TRBV20-1	few	TRBJ2-7	TRBD2	CSARTSGSPYEQYF	TGCAGTGCTCGGACTAGCGGGAGCCCCTACGAGCAGTACTTC
TRBV14	NA	TRBJ2-7	NA	CASSQVFEQYF	TGTGCCAGCAGCCAAGTGTTCGAGCAGTACTTC
TRBV12-3/TRBV12-4	few	TRBJ2-1	NA	CASSLGTASYNEQFF	TGTGCCAGCAGTTTAGGGACTGCCAGCTACAATGAGCAGTTCTTC
TRBV20-1	NA	TRBJ1-6	NA	CSARGSPPRSSPLHF	TGCAGTGCTAGAGGCAGTCCTCCGAGGTCTTCACCCCTCCACTTT
TRBV27	NA	TRBJ1-1	NA	CASSLRGEPTEAFF	TGTGCCAGCAGTTTAAGAGGAGAACCCACTGAAGCTTTCTTT
TRBV25-1	few	TRBJ1-5	NA	CASSESIVRQDSNQPQHF	TGTGCCAGCAGTGAATCTATAGTCCGACAGGATAGCAATCAGCCCCAGCATTTT
TRBV6-5	NA	TRBJ1-5	TRBD1	CASSYGAGGGNQPQHF	TGTGCCAGCAGTTACGGGGCAGGGGGAGGCAATCAGCCCCAGCATTTT
TRBV5-1	NA	TRBJ2-1	NA	CASSKDPIYNGQFF	TGCGCCAGCAGCAAGGACCCGATTTACAATGGGCAGTTCTTC
TRBV2	few	TRBJ2-5	NA	CASSGHRDSQETQYF	TGTGCCAGCAGTGGCCATCGGGACTCCCAAGAGACCCAGTACTTC